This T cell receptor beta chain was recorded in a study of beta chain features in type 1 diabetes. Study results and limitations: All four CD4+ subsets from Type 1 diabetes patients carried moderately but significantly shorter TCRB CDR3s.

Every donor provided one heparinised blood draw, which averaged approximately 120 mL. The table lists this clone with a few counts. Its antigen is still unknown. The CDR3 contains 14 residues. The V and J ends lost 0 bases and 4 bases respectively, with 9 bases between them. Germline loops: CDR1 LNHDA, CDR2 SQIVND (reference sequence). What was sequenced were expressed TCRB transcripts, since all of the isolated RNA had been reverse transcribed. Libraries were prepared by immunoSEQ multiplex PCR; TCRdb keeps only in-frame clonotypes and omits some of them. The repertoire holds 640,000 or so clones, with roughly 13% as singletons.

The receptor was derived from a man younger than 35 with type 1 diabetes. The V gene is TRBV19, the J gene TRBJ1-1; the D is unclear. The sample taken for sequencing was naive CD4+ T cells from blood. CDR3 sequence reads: CASSIEREVTEAFF. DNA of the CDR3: TGTGCCAGTAGTATAGAGAGGGAAGTCACTGAAGCTTTCTTT.